This is a list of T cell receptor beta chains from one sample in a study of T cell responses to AZD1222 COVID-19 vaccine. The repertoire was sequenced with immunoSEQ multiplex PCR; TCRdb's copy has only in-frame clones and lacks some. The sample records around 140,000 clones, roughly 92% being singletons. This specimen was peripheral blood, taken on day 0 of AZD1222 vaccination. The receptors were gathered from an adult in good health. Both conserved end residues are part of each CDR3. A D gene is named only where the DNA matches it firmly.

V gene	CDR3 length	J gene	D gene	CDR3 DNA	CDR3 protein
TRBV19	17	TRBJ2-3	TRBD2	TGTGCCAGTAGTATCTCTCGTAGCGGGGGCCTTATGGATACGCAGTATTTT	CASSISRSGGLMDTQYF
TRBV12-3/TRBV12-4	12	TRBJ1-2	.	TGTGCCAGCAAACGGACGGTTTATGGCTACACCTTC	CASKRTVYGYTF
TRBV5-1	15	TRBJ1-6	TRBD1	TGCGCCAGCAGCTTGGCGGGACAGGGAGGTACACCCCTCCACTTT	CASSLAGQGGTPLHF
TRBV28	16	TRBJ2-1	TRBD2	TGTGCCAGCAGTCCCGGACTAGCGGGTGGGAAGATAAAGCAGTTCTTC	CASSPGLAGGKIKQFF
TRBV4-1	17	TRBJ1-1	TRBD1	TGCGCCAGCAGCCAAGAAGCAGGGGGCGTTTGGAACACTGAAGCTTTCTTT	CASSQEAGGVWNTEAFF
TRBV28	13	TRBJ1-2	.	TGTGCCACCCGGACCCTCGGGCACTATGGCTACACCTTC	CATRTLGHYGYTF
TRBV28	13	TRBJ1-6	.	TGTGCCAGCAGTCCGTCGGGAGTTTCACCCCTCCACTTT	CASSPSGVSPLHF
TRBV7-9	15	TRBJ2-1	.	TGTGCCAGCAGCTTTCATCGGGCGGAGTACAATGAGCAGTTCTTC	CASSFHRAEYNEQFF
TRBV4-2	20	TRBJ2-4	TRBD2	TGTGCCAGCAGCCAAGTGGGCGGTTGGGGCGGGGGGATTGGCAAAAACATTCAGTACTTC	CASSQVGGWGGGIGKNIQYF
TRBV7-6	14	TRBJ2-7	TRBD1	TGTGCCAGCAGCTCCCGGGACAGCCCCTACGAGCAGTACTTC	CASSSRDSPYEQYF
TRBV28	14	TRBJ1-1	.	TGTGCCAGCCGACCTCAGGGAGGGAACACTGAAGCTTTCTTT	CASRPQGGNTEAFF
TRBV5-6	19	TRBJ1-1	.	TGTGCCAGCAGCTTGGAGACTGGTGGGGGCCCTTACATGAACACTGAAGCTTTCTTT	CASSLETGGGPYMNTEAFF
TRBV4-2	13	TRBJ2-2	.	TGTGCCAGCTTCGCCGGGACCACCGGGGAGCTGTTTTTT	CASFAGTTGELFF
TRBV6-1	14	TRBJ1-1	.	TGTGCCAGCAGTGAAGACACAATGAACACTGAAGCTTTCTTT	CASSEDTMNTEAFF
TRBV19	13	TRBJ1-1	.	TGTGCCAGTAAGCCGAGGGGTGGCACTGAAGCTTTCTTT	CASKPRGGTEAFF
TRBV4-1	15	TRBJ2-7	TRBD2	TGCGCCAGCAGCCAGTTACCGGGACTAGGTCTCGAGCAGTACTTC	CASSQLPGLGLEQYF
TRBV19	14	TRBJ2-2	.	TGTGCCAGTAGTATGGCCCTATACACCGGGGAGCTGTTTTTT	CASSMALYTGELFF
TRBV11-2	17	TRBJ2-6	.	TGTGCCAGCAGCCCCAGGGCCCCCGACTCTGGGGCCAACGTCCTGACTTTC	CASSPRAPDSGANVLTF
TRBV19	17	TRBJ2-7	TRBD2	TGTGCCAGTAGGGGTTTAGCGGGAGCAATTGGGACCTACGAGCAGTACTTC	CASRGLAGAIGTYEQYF
TRBV5-8	14	TRBJ1-2	.	TGTGCCAGCAGCTTGGACGCAGGGTTCTATGGCTACACCTTC	CASSLDAGFYGYTF
TRBV7-9	15	TRBJ1-1	TRBD1	TGTGCCAGCAGCACCACCGGACAGGGGGCGTTTCAGGCTTTCTTT	CASSTTGQGAFQAFF
TRBV12-3/TRBV12-4	13	TRBJ1-2	TRBD1	TGTGCCAGCAGACGACAGGGGGCAAGGGGCTACACCTTC	CASRRQGARGYTF
TRBV6-5	14	TRBJ1-2	TRBD1	TGTGCCAGCAGTTACGGGACAGCTAACTATGGCTACACCTTC	CASSYGTANYGYTF
TRBV14	14	TRBJ2-7	.	TGTGCCAGCAGCCTGGACGGGGGCTCCTACGAGCAGTACTTC	CASSLDGGSYEQYF
TRBV27	14	TRBJ1-5	TRBD1	TGTGCCAGCAGTTACACAGGGGTTAATCAGCCCCAGCATTTT	CASSYTGVNQPQHF
TRBV5-1	16	TRBJ2-1	TRBD2	TGCGCCAGCAGCTTGGGGGCTATTAGCGGGAGTAATGAGCAGTTCTTC	CASSLGAISGSNEQFF
TRBV9	15	TRBJ1-1	TRBD1	TGTGCCAGCAGCCCCGTCGGGACAGTAAACACTGAAGCTTTCTTT	CASSPVGTVNTEAFF